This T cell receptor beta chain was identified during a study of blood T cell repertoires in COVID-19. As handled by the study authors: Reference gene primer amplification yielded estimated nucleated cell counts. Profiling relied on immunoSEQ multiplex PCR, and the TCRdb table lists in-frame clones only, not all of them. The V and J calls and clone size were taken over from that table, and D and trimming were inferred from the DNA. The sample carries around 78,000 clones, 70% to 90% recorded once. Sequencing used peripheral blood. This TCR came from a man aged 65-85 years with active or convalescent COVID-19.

The CDR3 loop is CASARLGETYGYTF. Here the CDR3 DNA reads TGTGCCAGCGCCCGCCTTGGTGAAACTTATGGCTACACCTTC. The chain combines TRBV27 with TRBJ1-2; D unresolved. This CDR3 is built from 14 residues. Germline V gives CDR1 MNHEY, CDR2 SMNVEV (reference sequence). The germline V and J ends were trimmed by 8 bases and 5 bases, with 18 bases remaining between them.